Presented here are 18 T cell receptor beta chains from one specimen sequenced in a study of cytomegalovirus exposure and HLA in healthy donors. Primers for the PCR totalled 60 Vbeta and 13 Jbeta. Libraries were prepared by immunoSEQ multiplex PCR; TCRdb keeps only in-frame clonotypes and omits some of them. The sample has more than 150,000 clones, less than 90% seen once; the top ten hold 0.2% to 0.3%. The sample was PBMCs. The receptors come from a girl less than two years old in good health and CMV-seronegative.

The chain carries TRBV7-2 and TRBJ2-3, with D maybe TRBD1 (5 bases). Germline CDR1 reads SGHTA; CDR2 reads FQGNSA. The CDR3 length is 15 residues. The V end was cut by 0 bases, the J end by 1 base, with 8 bases between. The CDR3 DNA follows: TGTGCCAGCAGCTTAGCGTCCAGGGGCACAGATACGCAGTATTTT. This sequence encodes CASSLASRGTDTQYF. Looking up the rest from reference TRBV7-2 and TRBJ2-3 gives the full variable domain: GAGVSQSPSNKVTEKGKDVELRCDPISGHTALYWYRQSLGQGLEFLIYFQGNSAPDKSGLPSDRFSAERTGGSVSTLTIQRTQQEDSAVYLCASSLASRGTDTQYFGPGTRLTVL.

The rearrangement links TRBV9 to TRBJ2-1; 14 bases align to TRBD2. This CDR3 comprises 17 residues. CDR1 is SGDLS and CDR2 is YYNGEE in the germline V gene. V lost 3 bases to trimming and J lost 8 bases; unmatched junction nucleotides: 10. CDR3 amino acids: CASSEGTSGSQKDEQFF. CDR3 bases: TGTGCCAGCAGCGAAGGGACTAGCGGGAGTCAAAAGGATGAGCAGTTCTTC.

The chain is built from TRBV7-6 and TRBJ1-1, with D unclear. CDR1 is SGHVS and CDR2 is FNYEAQ in the germline V gene. There are 13 residues in the CDR3. Trimming stripped 5 bases from V and 1 base from J, with 8 bases between. The CDR3 DNA sequence: TGTGCCAGCAGCCCCCTTAGGAACACTGAAGCTTTCTTT. It yields the protein CASSPLRNTEAFF.

The chain is built from TRBV27 and TRBJ1-1; 7 bases are shared with TRBD1. The J segment lost 4 bases and the V segment lost 9 bases, leaving 8 bases of the junction unmatched. Per the germline V gene, CDR1 is MNHEY and CDR2 is SMNVEV (reference sequence). The CDR3 spans 13 residues. CDR3 loop: CASRDRESTEAFF. CDR3 nucleotides: TGTGCCAGTAGAGACAGGGAGAGCACTGAAGCTTTCTTT.

As DNA, the CDR3 is TGTGCCAGCAGCTCCGGACAGGGGTCCTACAATGAGCAGTTCTTC. Its translation is CASSSGQGSYNEQFF. The chain couples TRBV5-6 to TRBJ2-1; TRBD1 agrees at 9 bases. Germline assignment: CDR1 SGHDT and CDR2 YYEEEE. There are 15 residues in the CDR3. V gave up 3 bases and J gave up 1 base; unmatched junction bases: 2.

This clone was seen a single time. The chain couples TRBV5-1 to TRBJ1-1; D is possibly TRBD1 (5 bases). Trimming pared 1 base from V and 5 bases from J, leaving 12 bases between. Germline CDR1 reads SGHRS; CDR2 reads YFSETQ. This CDR3 comprises 14 residues. The chain's CDR3 is CASSLRGMWTEAFF. DNA for the CDR3: TGCGCCAGCAGCTTGAGGGGAATGTGGACTGAAGCTTTCTTT.

The gene calls are TRBV11-2 and TRBJ2-3, with a tentative D call TRBD1 (6 bases). The germline gives CDR1 SGHAT, CDR2 FQNNGV. V lost 1 base and J lost 4, with 15 bases in between. This CDR3 spans 16 amino acids. CDR3 nucleotide sequence: TGTGCCAGCAGCTTAGTAGGGGGTGGGGGCGCAGATACGCAGTATTTT. This translates into CASSLVGGGGADTQYF.

The chain uses TRBV7-6 and TRBJ2-3, with a possible D match to TRBD1 (6 bases). V was clipped by 3 bases and J by 0 bases, with 16 bases between them. The CDR3 has 17 residues. Per the germline V gene, CDR1 is SGHVS and CDR2 is FNYEAQ. The CDR3 region is CASSLLPEQGSTDTQYF. CDR3 coding DNA: TGTGCCAGCAGCTTGTTACCCGAACAGGGTAGCACAGATACGCAGTATTTT.

CDR3 coding DNA: TGTGCCAGCAGCATTACCGGGAGTTCCAATAACTATGGCTACACCTTC. Translating it yields CASSITGSSNNYGYTF. J is TRBJ1-2 and V is TRBV5-6; D is uncertain. V lost 4 bases, J lost 1 base, and 17 bases lay in between. The CDR3 has 16 residues. Germline V CDR1 and CDR2: SGHDT, YYEEEE.

The chain combines TRBV12-2 with TRBJ1-1; TRBD1, the table's D call, was not compared with the DNA. TRBV12-2 is a pseudogene locus. The CDR3 covers 13 residues. CDR3 nucleotides: TGTGCAAGTCGCCCACAGGGGGGCACTGAAGCTTTCTTT. This codes for CASRPQGGTEAFF.

The CDR3 reads CASSGLRDSPLHF. As DNA, the CDR3 is TGTGCCAGCAGTGGACTTCGGGATTCACCCCTCCACTTT. The chain is built from TRBV6-5 and TRBJ1-6, with D unresolved. V was cut by 5 bases and J by 8 bases, with 10 bases left in between. Germline V gene lookup returns CDR1 MNHEY and CDR2 SVGAGI. CDR3 size: 13 residues.

The genes are TRBV4-1 and TRBJ1-4; 7 nucleotides line up with TRBD1. Trimming cost V 1 base and J 5 bases; bases outside gene matches: 4. Germline V gene sequence: CDR1 MGHRA, CDR2 YSYEKL. The CDR3 covers 15 residues. CDR3: CASSQGDSVNEKLFF. CDR3 nucleotide sequence: TGCGCCAGCAGCCAAGGGGACAGTGTGAATGAAAAACTGTTTTTT.

This chain joins TRBV18 and TRBJ1-2, with D perhaps TRBD1 (5 bases). Trimming pared 4 bases from V and 8 bases from J, leaving 17 bases between. This CDR3 has 14 amino acids. From germline, CDR1 is KGHSH and CDR2 LQKENI. CDR3 protein: CASSQTREGGGYTF. The CDR3 bases are TGTGCCAGCTCACAAACCAGGGAGGGCGGCGGCTACACCTTC.

The CDR3 sequence: CASLGLAPYNEQFF. The CDR3, as DNA: TGTGCCAGTCTAGGACTAGCTCCCTACAATGAGCAGTTCTTC. The V gene is TRBV19, the J gene TRBJ2-1; TRBD2 matches at 8 bases. The ends lost 8 bases at V and 2 bases at J; junction bases unmatched: 5. The CDR3 spans 14 residues. Germline-derived CDR1 and CDR2 are LNHDA and SQIVND (reference sequence).

CDR3 bases: TGTGCCAGTTTCGGGTTTGCAGGGAACTCCTACGAGCAGTACTTC. Translated, it gives CASFGFAGNSYEQYF. This chain connects TRBV6-1 to TRBJ2-7; D perhaps matches TRBD1 (5 bases). Trimming removed 9 bases at V and 0 bases at J, with 18 bases between. Looked up from germline, CDR1 is MNHNS and CDR2 is SASEGT. This CDR3 has 15 residues.

The genes are TRBV7-9 and TRBJ2-7; D not resolved. From germline, CDR1 is SEHNR and CDR2 FQNEAQ (reference sequence). This CDR3 is 11 amino acids long. Trimming removed 5 bases from V and 2 bases from J, with 4 bases in between. The CDR3 loop is CASSPAYEQYF. DNA for the CDR3: TGTGCCAGCAGCCCCGCCTACGAGCAGTACTTC.

The genes are TRBV4-1 and TRBJ2-2; D call uncertain. Per germline, CDR1 MGHRA and CDR2 YSYEKL. The CDR3 extends over 13 amino acids. Deletions cut 3 bases from V and 2 bases from J, with 4 bases between. The CDR3 region is CASSHKNTGELFF. The DNA for the CDR3 is TGCGCCAGCAGCCACAAAAACACCGGGGAGCTGTTTTTT.

V is TRBV4-2 and J is TRBJ1-4; perhaps TRBD1 as D (5 bases). The V gene's germline CDR1 is LGHNA and CDR2 YNFKEQ. The CDR3 has 16 amino acids. V dropped 3 bases and J dropped 5 bases, with 16 bases sitting between them. The CDR3 is CASSHDPGLFNEKLFF. The CDR3 DNA is TGTGCCAGCAGCCACGACCCGGGACTGTTCAATGAAAAACTGTTTTTT.